The 16 T cell receptor beta chains below were found in one sample sequenced in a study of T-cell memory formation after mild COVID-19. TCRdb used MiXCR to reprocess the 5' RACE reads, holding one entry per CDR3 protein. The sample has 350,000 or so distinct CDR3 sequences; around 20% are singletons. Sequencing input: PBMCs or a T cell subset sorted from them (not recorded which). The origin of the receptors is a man between 18 and 29 years old who had mild COVID-19 (a few samples of this study predate the infection). Cell type and time point are not known.

J is TRBJ2-5 and V is TRBV12-3 or TRBV12-4; D is unresolved. V dropped 5 bases and J dropped 4 bases, with 11 bases sitting between them. CDR3 length: 13 residues. The CDR3 nucleotides read TGTGCCAGCAGTGACTCGTTCGCAGAGACCCAGTACTTC. This gives the protein CASSDSFAETQYF.

The chain links TRBV7-3 to TRBJ2-5, with TRBD2 identical over 8 bases. Trimming removed 4 bases from V and 5 bases from J; junction bases left unmatched: 9. The CDR3 has 15 residues. The germline CDR1 and CDR2 sequences are SGHTA and FQGTGA. The CDR3, as DNA: TGTGCCAGCAGCTATGCTCCGACTAGCGTGGAGACCCAGTACTTC. This encodes CASSYAPTSVETQYF.

This clonotype was observed a handful of times. The V gene is TRBV23-1, the J gene TRBJ1-2, with TRBD1 as a possible D gene (6 bases). TRBV23-1 is known as an ORF, though its function is uncertain. Trimming removed 6 bases from V and 1 base from J, with 18 bases in between. The CDR3 contains 16 residues. This CDR3 is CASRPSGQRRNYGYTF. CDR3 DNA: TGCGCCAGCAGGCCCTCTGGACAGCGCCGTAACTATGGCTACACCTTC.

The chain carries TRBV6-2 or TRBV6-3 and TRBJ2-4; 7 positions agree with TRBD2. The CDR3 totals 14 residues. With V trimmed by 9 bases and J by 9 bases, 14 bases remained unmatched. Germline CDR1 MNHEY, CDR2 SVGEGT. The CDR3 reads CASVAGPFQVIQYF. The CDR3 DNA is TGTGCCAGTGTAGCGGGTCCCTTCCAGGTCATTCAGTACTTC.

This rearrangement joins TRBV5-1 to TRBJ2-5; D gene uncertain. With 4 bases removed from V and 2 bases from J, the gap between germline ends came to 12 bases. The CDR3 loop spans 14 amino acids. Germline V gene sequence: CDR1 SGHRS, CDR2 YFSETQ. CDR3 DNA sequence: TGCGCCAGCAGCCCGACGGCGGCGCAAGAGACCCAGTACTTC. This gives the protein CASSPTAAQETQYF.

This clonotype has more than one count but fewer than ten. V gene TRBV11-2 combines with J gene TRBJ1-6; D remains unclear. V was clipped by 4 bases and J by 9 bases, with 7 bases between them. The V gene's germline CDR1 is SGHAT and CDR2 FQNNGV. The CDR3 spans 12 residues. The CDR3: CASSSRGSPLHF. In nucleotides, the CDR3 is TGTGCCAGCAGCTCCCGGGGTTCACCCCTCCACTTT.

V and J are TRBV29-1 and TRBJ2-3, with TRBD2 identical over 7 bases. Germline CDR1 SQVTM, CDR2 ANQGSEA. Trimming at V came to 6 bases and at J to 4 bases, leaving 4 bases not matched to a gene. This CDR3 spans 12 amino acids. The CDR3 DNA sequence: TGCAGCGTGAGGGAGGGTGCAGATACGCAGTATTTT. Translating it yields CSVREGADTQYF.

There are a few counts of this clonotype. V usage is TRBV4-1 and J usage is TRBJ2-2; 9 bases fit TRBD2. With V trimmed by 3 bases and J by 0 bases, 2 bases remained unmatched. In germline, CDR1 is MGHRA, CDR2 YSYEKL. This CDR3 is 16 amino acids long. As DNA, the CDR3 is TGCGCCAGCAGCCAGCTAGCGGGGACGAACACCGGGGAGCTGTTTTTT. Residues: CASSQLAGTNTGELFF.

This clonotype has only a few counts. The chain carries TRBV7-2 and TRBJ2-1; 7 bases line up with TRBD2. CDR3 length: 15 residues. The V and J ends lost 5 bases and 4 bases, in that order; junction bases with no gene match: 8. Germline V CDR1 and CDR2: SGHTA, FQGNSA. This CDR3 is CASSTSGALYNEQFF. The CDR3 nucleotides are TGTGCCAGCAGCACAAGCGGGGCACTATACAATGAGCAGTTCTTC.

This clonotype was seen a handful of times. The rearrangement links TRBV10-3 to TRBJ2-3; D unclear. CDR3 length: 15 residues. Germline V gene sequence: CDR1 ENHRY, CDR2 SYGVKD. V lost 0 bases, J lost 0 bases, and 7 bases lay in between. The CDR3 nucleotides read TGTGCCATCAGTGAGTCGTACAGTAGCACAGATACGCAGTATTTT. It specifies CAISESYSSTDTQYF.

This chain links TRBV28 with TRBJ2-1; D is undetermined. The CDR3 sequence is 12 residues long. The germline CDR1 and CDR2 sequences are MDHEN and SYDVKM. The V end was cut by 6 bases, the J end by 8 bases, with 11 bases between. CDR3 bases: TGTGCCAGCAGCCTTATACGTGATGAGCAGTTCTTC. As protein: CASSLIRDEQFF.

The V gene is TRBV7-8, the J gene TRBJ2-4; a weak D match, TRBD2 (7 bases). Germline V CDR1 and CDR2: SGHVS, FQNEAQ. The CDR3 is 15 residues long. V shed 0 bases and J shed 7 bases, with 13 bases lying between them. The CDR3 sequence is CASSLAPGGANIQYF. In DNA, the CDR3 is TGTGCCAGCAGCTTAGCGCCGGGGGGCGCGAACATTCAGTACTTC.

This clonotype was observed a few times. This chain's CDR3 is CATSRGGSSSYEQYF. The CDR3 bases are TGTGCCACCAGCAGAGGCGGATCGAGCTCCTACGAGCAGTACTTC. The V call is TRBV15, the J call TRBJ2-7; D is ambiguous. There are 15 residues in the CDR3. V shed 1 base and J shed 0 bases, with 10 bases lying between them. Germline CDR1 reads LNHNV; CDR2 reads YYDKDF (reference sequence).

This chain uses TRBV5-6 with TRBJ2-5, with unresolved D. Germline-derived CDR1 and CDR2 are SGHDT and YYEEEE. V was trimmed by 3 bases and J by 2 bases, leaving 8 bases between them. This CDR3 has 13 residues. CDR3 region: CASSSARQETQYF. CDR3 DNA sequence: TGTGCCAGCAGCTCAGCCCGACAAGAGACCCAGTACTTC. Full variable domain (rest looked up from reference TRBV5-6 and TRBJ2-5): DAGVTQSPTHLIKTRGQQVTLRCSPKSGHDTVSWYQQALGQGPQFIFQYYEEEERQRGNFPDRFSGHQFPNYSSELNVNALLLGDSALYLCASSSARQETQYFGPGTRLLVL.

This clonotype was seen a few times. The rearrangement links TRBV19 to TRBJ1-6; D is perhaps TRBD1 (5 bases). Trimming pared 3 bases from V and 12 bases from J, leaving 21 bases between. CDR3 size: 16 residues. CDR1 and CDR2 (germline): LNHDA, SQIVND (reference sequence). DNA of the CDR3: TGTGCCAGTAGTATCTTCACAGGAGGTCTTCAATTACCCCTCCACTTT. As protein: CASSIFTGGLQLPLHF.

This clonotype appeared many times. The chain uses TRBV4-3 and TRBJ1-5; D not certain. V was pared by 0 bases and J by 0 bases, with 3 bases between. Germline CDR1 reads LGHNA; CDR2 reads YSLEER. The CDR3 spans 14 residues. CDR3 sequence: CASSQDYSNQPQHF. The CDR3 DNA reads as TGCGCCAGCAGCCAAGATTATAGCAATCAGCCCCAGCATTTT.